These T cell receptor beta chains were read from a single sample in a study of early T cells in non-severe SARS-CoV-2 infection. TCRdb reprocessed the 5' RACE reads via MiXCR and lists one record per CDR3 protein. The sample carries tens of thousands of distinct CDR3 sequences, approximately 9% recorded once. The sample in question was whole blood, obtained at baseline. These receptors all stem from an adult who was a healthcare worker with PCR-confirmed SARS-CoV-2 infection or an uninfected control (not recorded which). CDR3s include the opening cysteine and the closing phenylalanine or tryptophan. Each record gives: clone size, J gene, D gene, V gene, CDR3 DNA, CDR3 protein. A D gene is named only where the DNA matches it firmly. Clone size is not always given. Where it is, it says once, few, many or a class for expanded clones.

clone_size: -; j_call: TRBJ2-3; d_call: -; v_call: TRBV12-3/TRBV12-4; cdr3_nt: TGTGCCAGCAGTGTGACCTTTATCACAGATACGCAGTATTTT; cdr3_aa: CASSVTFITDTQYF
clone_size: few; j_call: TRBJ1-2; d_call: -; v_call: TRBV7-9; cdr3_nt: TGTGCCAGCAGCAACGACAGTCGTTCTAACTATGGCTACACCTTC; cdr3_aa: CASSNDSRSNYGYTF
clone_size: -; j_call: TRBJ2-5; d_call: TRBD2; v_call: TRBV18; cdr3_nt: TGTGCCAGCTCATTCGGGACTAGCGCGAAGGAGACCCAGTACTTC; cdr3_aa: CASSFGTSAKETQYF
clone_size: -; j_call: TRBJ2-7; d_call: TRBD2; v_call: TRBV20-1; cdr3_nt: TGCAGTGCTAGAGGGCTCCTAGCGGACTACGAGCAGTACTTC; cdr3_aa: CSARGLLADYEQYF
clone_size: few; j_call: TRBJ2-3; d_call: -; v_call: TRBV7-3; cdr3_nt: TGTGCCAGCAGCCTGCACGGAGTTGGGGGTAGCACAGATACGCAGTATTTT; cdr3_aa: CASSLHGVGGSTDTQYF
clone_size: -; j_call: TRBJ2-7; d_call: -; v_call: TRBV3-1; cdr3_nt: TGTGCCAGCAGCCGGGGCGGCTCCTACGAGCAGTACTTC; cdr3_aa: CASSRGGSYEQYF
clone_size: few; j_call: TRBJ1-3; d_call: TRBD1; v_call: TRBV20-1; cdr3_nt: TGCAGTGCTAGACCCCCCGGGACAGGAGCCCCTGGAAACACCATATATTTT; cdr3_aa: CSARPPGTGAPGNTIYF
clone_size: many; j_call: TRBJ1-5; d_call: -; v_call: TRBV7-2; cdr3_nt: TGTGCCAGCAGCTTATCCGGTGGTCTCAATCAGCCCCAGCATTTT; cdr3_aa: CASSLSGGLNQPQHF
clone_size: few; j_call: TRBJ2-1; d_call: TRBD2; v_call: TRBV19; cdr3_nt: TGTGCCAGCACTCCATGGACTAGCGGGGGCGATGAGCAGTTCTTC; cdr3_aa: CASTPWTSGGDEQFF
clone_size: -; j_call: TRBJ2-7; d_call: TRBD1; v_call: TRBV27; cdr3_nt: TGTGCCAGCAGTTGGCCGGGACAGGGTAACGAGCAGTACTTC; cdr3_aa: CASSWPGQGNEQYF
clone_size: -; j_call: TRBJ1-2; d_call: -; v_call: TRBV4-2; cdr3_nt: TGTGCCAGCAGCCAAGTTTCCCAGTCGGAAGGCTACACCTTC; cdr3_aa: CASSQVSQSEGYTF
clone_size: many; j_call: TRBJ2-7; d_call: TRBD2; v_call: TRBV11-2; cdr3_nt: TGTGCCAGCAGCCAAACTAGCGGGAGCGCCTACGAGCAGTACTTC; cdr3_aa: CASSQTSGSAYEQYF
clone_size: -; j_call: TRBJ1-4; d_call: -; v_call: TRBV2; cdr3_nt: TGTGCCAGCAGTGGTGCAGGGCACGATGAAAAACTGTTTTTT; cdr3_aa: CASSGAGHDEKLFF
clone_size: -; j_call: TRBJ2-3; d_call: -; v_call: TRBV5-1; cdr3_nt: TGCGCCAGCAGCTTGGCAGATCGCACAGATACGCAGTATTTT; cdr3_aa: CASSLADRTDTQYF
clone_size: -; j_call: TRBJ1-5; d_call: -; v_call: TRBV27; cdr3_nt: TGTGCCGTAGGTCGGGACCAGGGGCAGCCCCAGCATTTT; cdr3_aa: CAVGRDQGQPQHF
clone_size: -; j_call: TRBJ2-2; d_call: -; v_call: TRBV28; cdr3_nt: TGTGCCAGCTACCCCGCGGGACACCAGAACACCGGGGAGCTGTTTTTT; cdr3_aa: CASYPAGHQNTGELFF
clone_size: -; j_call: TRBJ2-1; d_call: -; v_call: TRBV5-8; cdr3_nt: TGTGCCAGCTTGACGGGTAGCTCCTACAATGAGCAGTTCTTC; cdr3_aa: CASLTGSSYNEQFF
clone_size: few; j_call: TRBJ2-5; d_call: -; v_call: TRBV5-1; cdr3_nt: TGCGCCAGCAGCTTGGAGCCACAAGAGACCCAGTACTTC; cdr3_aa: CASSLEPQETQYF
clone_size: many; j_call: TRBJ2-2; d_call: -; v_call: TRBV28; cdr3_nt: TGTGCCAGCAGTTTGGTCGGGAGTGGGGCCGGGGAGCTGTTTTTT; cdr3_aa: CASSLVGSGAGELFF
clone_size: many; j_call: TRBJ2-3; d_call: TRBD2; v_call: TRBV20-1; cdr3_nt: TGCAGTGCTAGTAAAGCGGGAGAATCAGATACGCAGTATTTT; cdr3_aa: CSASKAGESDTQYF
clone_size: many; j_call: TRBJ2-7; d_call: -; v_call: TRBV29-1; cdr3_nt: TGCAGCGTTGAAGATAGCCGGAACGAGCAGTACTTC; cdr3_aa: CSVEDSRNEQYF
clone_size: -; j_call: TRBJ1-1; d_call: -; v_call: TRBV29-1; cdr3_nt: TGCAGCGTTCGGCCGATTACCATGAACACTGAAGCTTTCTTT; cdr3_aa: CSVRPITMNTEAFF
clone_size: many; j_call: TRBJ1-3; d_call: -; v_call: TRBV10-3; cdr3_nt: TGTGCCATCAGAGGAGAGAGCTCTGGAAACACCATATATTTT; cdr3_aa: CAIRGESSGNTIYF
clone_size: many; j_call: TRBJ2-3; d_call: -; v_call: TRBV7-9; cdr3_nt: TGTGCCAGCAGCCCCTGGACGGGAGAGGGCACAGATACGCAGTATTTT; cdr3_aa: CASSPWTGEGTDTQYF
clone_size: -; j_call: TRBJ1-4; d_call: TRBD1; v_call: TRBV6-1; cdr3_nt: TGTGCCAGCAGTATTCCGGGACAGCCTAATGAAAAACTGTTTTTT; cdr3_aa: CASSIPGQPNEKLFF
clone_size: -; j_call: TRBJ2-1; d_call: -; v_call: TRBV3-1; cdr3_nt: TGTGCCAGCAGCCAAGCGGGCCCGACTGGCTATGAGCAGTTCTTC; cdr3_aa: CASSQAGPTGYEQFF